A selection of T cell receptor beta chains follows, all from one sample in a study of glioma-infiltrating T cells after dendritic cell vaccination. The protocol was immunoSEQ multiplex PCR, while the TCRdb copy is restricted to in-frame clones and leaves out a portion. This sample has tens of thousands of clones, with around 90% found just once. Sequencing used blood, obtained before dendritic cell vaccination. The receptors stem from a human donor with glioblastoma. CDR3s include the opening cysteine and the closing phenylalanine or tryptophan. A D gene is named only where the DNA matches it firmly. The size of a clone is reported for some rows only, either as once, few or many, or as a class for expanded clones.

-	TRBV5-1	15	-	TRBJ2-1	TGCGCCAGCAGCTTCACCCAGGGGGGCTACAATGAGCAGTTCTTC	CASSFTQGGYNEQFF
-	TRBV7-8	14	-	TRBJ2-3	TGTGCCAGCAGCTTAGCCCCGGCGGCAGATACGCAGTATTTT	CASSLAPAADTQYF
-	TRBV29-1	11	-	TRBJ1-1	TGCAGCGTTGAAAGGGGTTCTGAAGCTTTCTTT	CSVERGSEAFF
-	TRBV2	13	-	TRBJ2-2	TGTGCCAGCGGCCTCCGTGGCAACGGGGAGCTGTTTTTT	CASGLRGNGELFF
TRBD2	TRBV2	12	-	TRBJ2-1	TGTGCCAGCAGGCCTAGCGGGGGTGAGCAGTTCTTC	CASRPSGGEQFF
TRBD1	TRBV14	15	-	TRBJ2-2	TGTGCCAGCAGCCAGACAGGGGGCTACACCGGGGAGCTGTTTTTT	CASSQTGGYTGELFF
TRBD2	TRBV6-4	16	-	TRBJ2-3	TGTGCCAGCAGTGACTCTAGCGGGGGGGCCACAGATACGCAGTATTTT	CASSDSSGGATDTQYF
-	TRBV10-3	15	-	TRBJ2-2	TGTGCCATCAGGGGGACATTTGCGAACACCGGGGAGCTGTTTTTT	CAIRGTFANTGELFF
-	TRBV5-1	13	-	TRBJ1-2	TGCGCCAGCAGCTTGGCCGAGAACTATGGCTACACCTTC	CASSLAENYGYTF
TRBD2	TRBV29-1	15	-	TRBJ2-5	TGCAGCGTGACCCCTAGCGGGAGTTTACAAGAGACCCAGTACTTC	CSVTPSGSLQETQYF
-	TRBV15	16	-	TRBJ2-1	TGTGCCACCAGCAGAGAGCGGCCGGGCTCCTACAATGAGCAGTTCTTC	CATSRERPGSYNEQFF
TRBD1	TRBV5-1	14	-	TRBJ2-1	TGCGCCAGCAGCCGGGGACAGGGGGCATATGAGCAGTTCTTC	CASSRGQGAYEQFF
-	TRBV9	15	-	TRBJ1-2	TGTGCCAGCAGCGTTCAACCGACAGGATTCTATGGCTACACCTTC	CASSVQPTGFYGYTF
-	TRBV5-8	14	-	TRBJ1-2	TGTGCCAGCAGCTTCGAAACAGGGAACTATGGCTACACCTTC	CASSFETGNYGYTF
-	TRBV5-6	13	-	TRBJ2-5	TGTGCCAGCAGCTTGCTGTCTACAGAGACCCAGTACTTC	CASSLLSTETQYF
-	TRBV6-1	13	-	TRBJ1-2	TGTGCCAGCAGCCGGGATTTAAACTATGGCTACACCTTC	CASSRDLNYGYTF
-	TRBV30	15	-	TRBJ2-6	TGTGCCTGGAGTGTACCGGGAACTGGGGCCAACGTCCTGACTTTC	CAWSVPGTGANVLTF
-	TRBV11-1	14	-	TRBJ2-1	TGTGCCAGCAGCCCAGGGGGGATTCTCAATGAGCAGTTCTTC	CASSPGGILNEQFF
-	TRBV6-5	14	-	TRBJ2-5	TGTGCCAGCAGCTTCACCAGCCTAGGCGAGACCCAGTACTTC	CASSFTSLGETQYF
-	TRBV5-1	15	-	TRBJ2-3	TGCGCCAGCAGTTCGTCGGGAGTGAACACAGATACGCAGTATTTT	CASSSSGVNTDTQYF
TRBD1	TRBV7-6	17	few	TRBJ1-6	TGTGCCAGCAGCCAAGGACAGGGTAGGTCCTATAATTCACCCCTCCACTTT	CASSQGQGRSYNSPLHF
-	TRBV9	17	-	TRBJ1-5	TGTGCCAGCAGCGTAGCTAATCCCCGGATAGCCCAGCAGCCCCAGCATTTT	CASSVANPRIAQQPQHF
TRBD1	TRBV4-1	14	-	TRBJ2-3	TGCGCCAGCAGCCAAGAGGACAGGAGGGATACGCAGTATTTT	CASSQEDRRDTQYF
-	TRBV5-6	14	-	TRBJ2-7	TGTGCCAGCAGCAATGGGCCTTCCTCCTACGAGCAGTACTTC	CASSNGPSSYEQYF
-	TRBV29-1	17	-	TRBJ2-5	TGCAGCGTTGAAGTGGCAGGTAGAAGTTCGGTGGGAGAGACCCAGTACTTC	CSVEVAGRSSVGETQYF
TRBD2	TRBV5-1	16	-	TRBJ2-5	TGCGCCAGCAGCGGAGGGACTAGCGGGAGGGACGGGACCCAGTACTTC	CASSGGTSGRDGTQYF
TRBD1	TRBV29-1	12	-	TRBJ1-2	TGCAGCGTTGATAACAGGGGCTATGGCTACACCTTC	CSVDNRGYGYTF
TRBD1	TRBV2	13	few	TRBJ1-2	TGTGCCAGCAGAGGACAGGGCCCCTATGGCTACACCTTC	CASRGQGPYGYTF
-	TRBV5-1	15	-	TRBJ2-3	TGCGCCAGCAGCTTGAATTGGGCAGCCACAGATACGCAGTATTTT	CASSLNWAATDTQYF
-	TRBV6-1	15	-	TRBJ1-5	TGTGCCAGCAGTGAGTACAGTTATAGCAATCAGCCCCAGCATTTT	CASSEYSYSNQPQHF
-	TRBV2	15	-	TRBJ1-5	TGTGCCAGCAGTGATTCTATGGGGCCCAGACGGGCCCAGCATTTT	CASSDSMGPRRAQHF
-	TRBV11-2	15	-	TRBJ1-4	TGTGCCAGCAGCTTAGGCGCAGGGCAGGGAGAAAAACTGTTTTTT	CASSLGAGQGEKLFF
TRBD1	TRBV18	14	-	TRBJ2-7	TGTGCCAGCTCACCAGACGGGACAGCCTACGAGCAGTACTTC	CASSPDGTAYEQYF
TRBD1	TRBV5-1	15	-	TRBJ2-3	TGCGCCAGCAGCTTGGTACAGGGGGCAGGAGATACGCAGTATTTT	CASSLVQGAGDTQYF
-	TRBV5-5	15	-	TRBJ1-1	TGTGCCAGCAGCTTGGAGGCAGGTGTAAACACTGAAGCTTTCTTT	CASSLEAGVNTEAFF
TRBD2	TRBV4-1	15	few	TRBJ2-3	TGCGCCAGCAGCCATTCTAGCGGGGCCCCAGATACGCAGTATTTT	CASSHSSGAPDTQYF
-	TRBV7-6	15	few	TRBJ2-5	TGTGCCAGCAGCCCACGACAAAGGGGGGGAGAGACCCAGTACTTC	CASSPRQRGGETQYF
-	TRBV6-6	13	-	TRBJ1-6	TGTGCCAGCAGTACAGGCAGTAATTCCCCCCTCCACTTT	CASSTGSNSPLHF
TRBD1	TRBV6-1	13	-	TRBJ1-1	TGTGCCAGCAGGGAACCAGGGGGGAGGCGAGCTTTCTTT	CASREPGGRRAFF
-	TRBV9	13	-	TRBJ1-2	TGTGCCAGCAGCGTAGCGGGGAACTATGGCTACACCTTC	CASSVAGNYGYTF
TRBD2	TRBV7-9	15	-	TRBJ2-1	TGTGCCAGCAGCTTAGAACTAGCGGAGGTCGATGAGCAGTTCTTC	CASSLELAEVDEQFF
-	TRBV10-3	13	-	TRBJ2-1	TGTGCCACCACAGGGACCCCCTACAATGAGCAGTTCTTC	CATTGTPYNEQFF
TRBD1	TRBV5-1	14	-	TRBJ1-2	TGCGCCAGCAGCTTGGGACAGGGGGGTTATGGCTACACCTTC	CASSLGQGGYGYTF
-	TRBV7-2	15	once	TRBJ1-3	TGTGCCAGCAGCCCCAGACAGATCTCTGGAAACACCATATATTTT	CASSPRQISGNTIYF
-	TRBV27	14	-	TRBJ1-2	TGTGCCAGCAGTTCTTTCCACAGCAACTATGGCTACACCTTC	CASSSFHSNYGYTF
-	TRBV5-1	13	-	TRBJ2-5	TGCGCCAGCAGCTTGAGGGGACAAGAGACCCAGTACTTC	CASSLRGQETQYF
-	TRBV2	14	-	TRBJ1-2	TGTGCCAGCAAAGAAAGACATTTAAACTATGGCTACACCTTC	CASKERHLNYGYTF
-	TRBV5-1	15	-	TRBJ2-1	TGCGCCAGCAGCCCTTCGGGGGACTCCTACAATGAGCAGTTCTTC	CASSPSGDSYNEQFF
TRBD2	TRBV6-6	15	-	TRBJ2-3	TGTGCCAGCAGTTACAATAGCGGGAGCACAGATACGCAGTATTTT	CASSYNSGSTDTQYF
TRBD1	TRBV6-5	16	-	TRBJ2-1	TGTGCCAGCAGTTACGGGGGACAGGGAAGGATTAATGAGCAGTTCTTC	CASSYGGQGRINEQFF
-	TRBV5-1	13	-	TRBJ1-5	TGCGCCAGCAGCTTGCTCCCTTATCAGCCCCAGCATTTT	CASSLLPYQPQHF
TRBD2	TRBV19	13	-	TRBJ2-7	TGTGCCAGTAGTATTGGACTAGTTTACGAGCAGTACTTC	CASSIGLVYEQYF
-	TRBV20-1	11	-	TRBJ1-1	TGCAGTGCTAGCCCGGGGGCTGAAGCTTTCTTT	CSASPGAEAFF